The clone carrying this TCR beta chain was detected a few times. Its antigen remains unidentified. Since all of the isolated RNA was reverse transcribed, expressed TCRB transcripts were what got sequenced. Clones were sequenced by immunoSEQ multiplex PCR, and TCRdb holds only the in-frame ones, with some missing. The sample shows 900,000 or so clones, under 20% of them seen only once. The data were obtained in a study of beta chain features in type 1 diabetes. Overall study: Over all samples combined, some 99,000,000 sorted cells were examined.

Study-wide results and limits: cDNA sequencing could over-represent cells with high TCR expression. A pattern of fewer insertions and more deletions at VDJ junctions was seen in type 1 diabetes patients.

The V gene's germline CDR1 is SQVTM and CDR2 ANQGSEA. Between the trimmed V and J ends, which lost 1 base and 0 bases, there was a span of 12 bases. The CDR3 length is 15 residues. By way of CD45RO/CCR7/CD25/CD127/CD95/CD27, the CD4+ regulatory, stem cell-like memory, central memory and naive cells were sorted. The sequence was collected from a woman in her late teens or twenties in good health. V usage is TRBV29-1 and J usage is TRBJ1-1; no reliable D call. Input material: naive CD4+ T cells from blood. The DNA for the CDR3 is TGCAGCGTTGAAGCTCGGTTTCCCATGAACACTGAAGCTTTCTTT. Translation gives CSVEARFPMNTEAFF.